This TCR beta chain is from a study of shared clonotypes between healthy human individuals. As for the study in general: Each donor's CD8 memory used one plate, CD8 naive two, each CD4 subset three. Study conclusions and caveats: Non-shared clonotypes were found to have lower generation probabilities than the clonotypes that were shared by all four of the sorted-subset donors. For naive CD4 cells, around 5.1% of clonotypes were shared across a few donors.

Worth noting for this clone: Its antigen is not known.

The naive CD8 population came from CD45RO-negative cells selected for CCR7, without terminally differentiated effector memory CD45RA+ cells. The germline V gene encodes CDR1 MNHEY and CDR2 SMNVEV (reference sequence). CDR3 size: 13 residues. The ends were cut back, 10 bases at V and 5 bases at J, with 15 bases in the middle. Only in-frame clones appear in the TCRdb table, and some are missing; sequencing was by immunoSEQ multiplex PCR. The repertoire consists of some 800,000 clones, with 80% to 95% occurring once and the leading ten covering nearly 25%. The sample consisted of naive CD8+ T cells sorted from blood. This TCR was recovered from a man aged 30 to 39 in good health. This chain joins TRBV27 and TRBJ2-4, with unresolved D. The chain's CDR3 is CANLPQQENIQYF. The CDR3 DNA reads as TGTGCCAACCTCCCCCAGCAAGAAAACATTCAGTACTTC.